The clone carrying this T cell receptor beta chain was detected only once. Its antigen is still unknown. A multiplex PCR was run with 60 Vbeta primers and 13 Jbeta primers. Profiling relied on immunoSEQ multiplex PCR, and the TCRdb table lists in-frame clones only, not all of them. The table includes 130,000 to 150,000 clones, 73% detected once. This sample stems from a study of cytomegalovirus exposure and HLA in healthy donors. Study-wide results and caveats: TCR beta V segments were, for the most part, productive about 87% or about 30% of the time in an earlier analysis. Rare sequences made up most TCRs, while some public TCRs were found in many donors. About 150 TCR beta chains were listed as cytomegalovirus-associated.

The CDR3 covers 16 residues. Trimming stripped 0 bases from V and 5 bases from J, with 11 bases between. Germline V gene lookup returns CDR1 LGHNT and CDR2 FRNRAP. Healthy bone marrow donors formed the donor group. This sequence joins TRBV12-5 and TRBJ1-6; D possibly corresponds to TRBD1 (6 bases). The TCR sequence derives from a young woman in good health and CMV-seronegative. Sample: PBMCs. The CDR3 sequence is CASGLVLGADNSPLHF. The CDR3 DNA reads as TGTGCTAGTGGTTTGGTACTGGGGGCTGATAATTCACCCCTCCACTTT.